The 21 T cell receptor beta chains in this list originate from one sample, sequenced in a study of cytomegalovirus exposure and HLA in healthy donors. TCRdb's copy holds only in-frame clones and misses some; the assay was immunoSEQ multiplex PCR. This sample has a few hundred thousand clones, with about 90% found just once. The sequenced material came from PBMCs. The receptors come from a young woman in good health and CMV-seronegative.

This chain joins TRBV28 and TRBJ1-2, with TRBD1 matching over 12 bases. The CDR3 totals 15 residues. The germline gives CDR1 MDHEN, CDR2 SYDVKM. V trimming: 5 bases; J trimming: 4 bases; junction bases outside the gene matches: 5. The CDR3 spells CASSDGTGGAYGYTF. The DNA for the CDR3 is TGTGCCAGCAGTGATGGGACAGGGGGCGCCTATGGCTACACCTTC.

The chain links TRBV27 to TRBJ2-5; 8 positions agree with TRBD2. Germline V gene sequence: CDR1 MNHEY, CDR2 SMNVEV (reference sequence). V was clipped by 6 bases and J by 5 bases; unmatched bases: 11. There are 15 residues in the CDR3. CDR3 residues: CASSLRGGEGETQYF. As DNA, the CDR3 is TGTGCCAGCAGCCTACGGGGGGGCGAAGGGGAGACCCAGTACTTC.

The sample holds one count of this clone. Written as DNA, the CDR3 is TGTGCCAGCAGCCTGTGGACAGGGAACACCGGGGAGCTGTTTTTT. It yields the protein CASSLWTGNTGELFF. The rearrangement links TRBV11-3 to TRBJ2-2; TRBD1 matches at 7 bases. The CDR3 consists of 15 residues. Germline lookup yields CDR1 SGHNT and CDR2 YENEEA. V dropped 5 bases and J dropped 1; count of bases not matched to a gene: 4.

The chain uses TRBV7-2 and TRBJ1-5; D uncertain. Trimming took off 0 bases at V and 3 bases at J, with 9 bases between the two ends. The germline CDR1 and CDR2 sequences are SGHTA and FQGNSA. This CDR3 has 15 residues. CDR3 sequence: CASSLANILNQPQHF. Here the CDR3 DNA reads TGTGCCAGCAGCTTAGCGAACATCCTCAATCAGCCCCAGCATTTT.

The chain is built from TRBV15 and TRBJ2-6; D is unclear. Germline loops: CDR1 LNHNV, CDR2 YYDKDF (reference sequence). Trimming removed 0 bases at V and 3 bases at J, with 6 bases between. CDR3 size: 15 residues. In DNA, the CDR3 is TGTGCCACCAGCAGAGATTCAGGTGGGGCCAACGTCCTGACTTTC. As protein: CATSRDSGGANVLTF.

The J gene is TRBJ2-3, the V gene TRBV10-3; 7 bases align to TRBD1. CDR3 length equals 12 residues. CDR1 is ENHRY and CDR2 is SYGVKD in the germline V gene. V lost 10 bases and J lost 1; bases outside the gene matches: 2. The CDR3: CATGQGTDTQYF. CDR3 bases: TGTGCCACCGGACAGGGCACAGATACGCAGTATTTT.

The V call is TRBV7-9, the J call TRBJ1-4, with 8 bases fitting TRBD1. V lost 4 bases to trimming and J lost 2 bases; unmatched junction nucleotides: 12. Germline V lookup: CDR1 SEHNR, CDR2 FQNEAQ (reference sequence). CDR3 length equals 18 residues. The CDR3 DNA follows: TGTGCCAGCAGCTCCGAACCTGGGACAGGCGGCACTAATGAAAAACTGTTTTTT. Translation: CASSSEPGTGGTNEKLFF.

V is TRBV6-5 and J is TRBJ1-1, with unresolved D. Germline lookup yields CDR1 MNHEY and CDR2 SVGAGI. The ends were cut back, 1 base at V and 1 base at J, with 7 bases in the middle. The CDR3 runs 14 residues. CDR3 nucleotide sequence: TGTGCCAGCAGTTACTTAGGCGGGAACACTGAAGCTTTCTTT. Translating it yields CASSYLGGNTEAFF.

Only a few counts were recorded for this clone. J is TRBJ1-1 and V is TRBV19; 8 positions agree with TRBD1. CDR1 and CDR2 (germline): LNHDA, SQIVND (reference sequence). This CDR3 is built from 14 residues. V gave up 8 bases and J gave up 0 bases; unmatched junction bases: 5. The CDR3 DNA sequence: TGTGCCAGTTGTAGACAGGGGATGAACACTGAAGCTTTCTTT. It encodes CASCRQGMNTEAFF.

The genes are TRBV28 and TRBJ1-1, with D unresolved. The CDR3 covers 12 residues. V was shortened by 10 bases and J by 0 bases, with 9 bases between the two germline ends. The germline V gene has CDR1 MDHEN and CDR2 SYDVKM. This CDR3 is CATGGLNTEAFF. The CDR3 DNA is TGTGCCACGGGAGGATTGAACACTGAAGCTTTCTTT.

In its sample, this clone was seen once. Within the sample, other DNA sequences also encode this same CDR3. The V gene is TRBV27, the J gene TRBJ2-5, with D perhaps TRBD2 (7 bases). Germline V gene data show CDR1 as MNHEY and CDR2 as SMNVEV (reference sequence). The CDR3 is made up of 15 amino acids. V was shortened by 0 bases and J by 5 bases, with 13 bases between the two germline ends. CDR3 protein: CASSLSGGPWETQYF. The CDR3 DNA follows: TGTGCCAGCAGTTTATCGGGGGGGCCGTGGGAGACCCAGTACTTC.

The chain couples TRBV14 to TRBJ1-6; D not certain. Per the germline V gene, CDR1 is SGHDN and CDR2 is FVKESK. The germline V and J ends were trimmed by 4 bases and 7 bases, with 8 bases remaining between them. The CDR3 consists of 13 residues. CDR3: CASSPNLNSPLHF. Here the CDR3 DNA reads TGTGCCAGCAGCCCCAATCTAAATTCACCCCTCCACTTT.

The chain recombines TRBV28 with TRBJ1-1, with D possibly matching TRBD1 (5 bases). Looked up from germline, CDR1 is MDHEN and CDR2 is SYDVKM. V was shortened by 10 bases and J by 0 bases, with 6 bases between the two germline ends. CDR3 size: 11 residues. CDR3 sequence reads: CATGVNTEAFF. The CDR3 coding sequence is TGTGCCACGGGGGTGAACACTGAAGCTTTCTTT.

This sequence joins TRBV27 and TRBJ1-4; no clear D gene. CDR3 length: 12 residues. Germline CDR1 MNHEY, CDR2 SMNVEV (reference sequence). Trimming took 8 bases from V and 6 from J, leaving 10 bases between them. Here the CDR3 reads CASAGEDEKLFF. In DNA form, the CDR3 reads TGTGCCAGCGCCGGGGAGGATGAAAAACTGTTTTTT.

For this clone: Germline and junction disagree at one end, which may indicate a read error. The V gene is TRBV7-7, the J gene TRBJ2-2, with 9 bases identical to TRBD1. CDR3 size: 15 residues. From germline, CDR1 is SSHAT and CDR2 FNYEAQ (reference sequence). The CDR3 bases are TGTGCTAGCAGCACCGGACAGGGGAGCACCGGGGAGCTGTTTTTT. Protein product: CASSTGQGSTGELFF.

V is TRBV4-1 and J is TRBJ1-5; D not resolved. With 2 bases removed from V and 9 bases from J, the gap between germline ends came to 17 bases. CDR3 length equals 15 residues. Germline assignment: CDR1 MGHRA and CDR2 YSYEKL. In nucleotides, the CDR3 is TGCGCCAGCAGCCAATACTTAGAGGTTGCGTGGCCCCAGCATTTT. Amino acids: CASSQYLEVAWPQHF.

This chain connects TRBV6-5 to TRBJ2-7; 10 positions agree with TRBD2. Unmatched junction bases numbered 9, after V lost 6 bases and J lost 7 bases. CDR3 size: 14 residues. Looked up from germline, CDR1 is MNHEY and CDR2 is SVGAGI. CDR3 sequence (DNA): TGTGCCAGCAGCGCACTAGCGGGGCTACGTGAGCAGTACTTC. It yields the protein CASSALAGLREQYF.

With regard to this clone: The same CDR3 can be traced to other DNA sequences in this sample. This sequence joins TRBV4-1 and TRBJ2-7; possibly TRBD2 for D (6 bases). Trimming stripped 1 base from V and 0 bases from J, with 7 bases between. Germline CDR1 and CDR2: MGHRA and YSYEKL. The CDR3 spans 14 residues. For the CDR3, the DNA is TGCGCCAGCAGCCAAGTCGGGGGCTCCTACGAGCAGTACTTC. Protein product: CASSQVGGSYEQYF.

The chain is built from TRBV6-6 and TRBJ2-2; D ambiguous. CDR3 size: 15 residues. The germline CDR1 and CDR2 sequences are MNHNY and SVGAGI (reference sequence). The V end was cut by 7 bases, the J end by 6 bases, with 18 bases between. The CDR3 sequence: CASKWQDVISGELFF. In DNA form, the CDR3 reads TGTGCCAGCAAGTGGCAGGATGTAATATCCGGGGAGCTGTTTTTT.

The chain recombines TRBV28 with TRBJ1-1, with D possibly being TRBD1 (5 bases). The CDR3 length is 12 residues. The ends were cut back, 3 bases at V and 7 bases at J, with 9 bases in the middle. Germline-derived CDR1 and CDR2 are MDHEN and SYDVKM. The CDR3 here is CASSLWGGEAFF. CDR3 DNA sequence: TGTGCCAGCAGTTTGTGGGGCGGTGAAGCTTTCTTT.

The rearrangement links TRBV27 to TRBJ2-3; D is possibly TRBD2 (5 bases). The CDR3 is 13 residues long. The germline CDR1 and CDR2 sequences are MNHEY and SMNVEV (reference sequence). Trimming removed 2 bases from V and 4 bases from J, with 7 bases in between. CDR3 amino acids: CASSLRRADTQYF. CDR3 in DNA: TGTGCCAGCAGTTTAAGGCGGGCAGATACGCAGTATTTT.